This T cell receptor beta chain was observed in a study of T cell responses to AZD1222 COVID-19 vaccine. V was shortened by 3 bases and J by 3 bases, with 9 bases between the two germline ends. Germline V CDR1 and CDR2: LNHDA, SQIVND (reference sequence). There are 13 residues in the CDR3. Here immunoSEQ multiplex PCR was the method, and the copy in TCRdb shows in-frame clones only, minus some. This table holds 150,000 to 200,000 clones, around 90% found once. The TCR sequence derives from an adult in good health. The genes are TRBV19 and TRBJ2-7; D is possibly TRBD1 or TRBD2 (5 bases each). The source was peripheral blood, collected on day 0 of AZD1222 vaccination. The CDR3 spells CASSMGGGYEQYF. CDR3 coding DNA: TGTGCCAGTAGTATGGGTGGGGGCTACGAGCAGTACTTC.